The present entry profiles one T cell receptor beta chain with its context. Its antigen is not known. The naive CD8 fraction comprised CD45RO-negative cells positively selected for CCR7 and excluded terminally differentiated effector memory CD45RA+ cells. Everyone who donated was a Caucasian adult who lived in Nashville, Tennessee. V shed 6 bases, J shed 5 bases, and the junction held 4 bases outside the gene matches. The germline CDR1 and CDR2 sequences are SQVTM and ANQGSEA. The length of the CDR3 is 12 residues. This specimen belongs to a study of shared clonotypes between healthy human individuals. Notes on the study in general: Memory subsets generally showed smaller estimated richness than naive subsets did.

Some clones are missing from TCRdb's copy, which holds only in-frame ones; the method was immunoSEQ multiplex PCR. The sample lists around 2,100,000 clones, about 95% seen once, with more than 0.9% in the top ten. The sequence was collected from a young man in good health. The sample taken for sequencing was naive CD8+ T cells sorted from blood. The chain recombines TRBV29-1 with TRBJ2-4, with 7 bases aligning to TRBD2. The CDR3 bases are TGCAGCGTCAGCGGGATTGAAAACATTCAGTACTTC. Translation gives CSVSGIENIQYF.